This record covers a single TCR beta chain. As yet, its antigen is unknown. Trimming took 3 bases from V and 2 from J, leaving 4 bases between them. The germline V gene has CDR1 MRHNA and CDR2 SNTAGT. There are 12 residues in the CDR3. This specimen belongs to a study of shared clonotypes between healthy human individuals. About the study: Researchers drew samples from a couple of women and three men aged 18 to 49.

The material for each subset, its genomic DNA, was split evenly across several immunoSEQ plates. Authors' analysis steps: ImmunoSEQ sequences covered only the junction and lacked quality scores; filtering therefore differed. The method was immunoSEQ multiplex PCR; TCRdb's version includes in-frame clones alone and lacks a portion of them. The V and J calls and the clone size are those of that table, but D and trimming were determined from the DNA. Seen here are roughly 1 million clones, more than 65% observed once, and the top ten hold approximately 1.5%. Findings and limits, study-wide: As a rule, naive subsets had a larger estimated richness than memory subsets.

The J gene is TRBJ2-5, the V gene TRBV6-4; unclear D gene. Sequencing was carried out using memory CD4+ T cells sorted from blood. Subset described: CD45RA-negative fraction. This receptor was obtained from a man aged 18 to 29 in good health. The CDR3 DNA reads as TGTGCCAGCAGTGAGAGACAAGAGACCCAGTACTTC. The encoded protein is CASSERQETQYF.